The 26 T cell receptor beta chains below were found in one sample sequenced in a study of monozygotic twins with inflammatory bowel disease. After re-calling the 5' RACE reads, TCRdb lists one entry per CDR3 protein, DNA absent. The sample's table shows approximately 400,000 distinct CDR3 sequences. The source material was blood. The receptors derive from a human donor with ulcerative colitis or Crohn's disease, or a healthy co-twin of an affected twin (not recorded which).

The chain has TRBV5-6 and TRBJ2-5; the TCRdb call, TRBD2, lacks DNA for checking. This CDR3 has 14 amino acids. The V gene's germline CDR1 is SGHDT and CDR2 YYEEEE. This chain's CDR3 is CASSSTSGGETQYF.

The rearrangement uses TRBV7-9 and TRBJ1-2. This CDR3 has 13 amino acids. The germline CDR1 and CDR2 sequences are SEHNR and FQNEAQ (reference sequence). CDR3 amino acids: CASSPENNYGYTF.

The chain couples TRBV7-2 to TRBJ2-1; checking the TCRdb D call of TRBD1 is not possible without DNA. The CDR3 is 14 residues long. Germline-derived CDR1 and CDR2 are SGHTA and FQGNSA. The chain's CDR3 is CASSLVRGGNEQFF.

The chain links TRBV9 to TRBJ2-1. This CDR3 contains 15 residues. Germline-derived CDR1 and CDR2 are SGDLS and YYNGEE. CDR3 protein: CASSGDRGSYNEQFF.

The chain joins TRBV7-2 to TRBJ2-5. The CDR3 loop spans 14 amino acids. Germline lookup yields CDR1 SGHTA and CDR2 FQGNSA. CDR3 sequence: CASSPSLAEETQYF.

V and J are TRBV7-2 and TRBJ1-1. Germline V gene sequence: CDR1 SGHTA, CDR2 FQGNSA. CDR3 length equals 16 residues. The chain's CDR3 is CASSLGGLIPNTEAFF.

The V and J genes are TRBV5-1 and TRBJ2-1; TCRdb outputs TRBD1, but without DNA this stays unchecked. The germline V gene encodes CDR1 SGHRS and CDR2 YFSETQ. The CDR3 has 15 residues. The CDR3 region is CASSSGGGSPPEQFF.

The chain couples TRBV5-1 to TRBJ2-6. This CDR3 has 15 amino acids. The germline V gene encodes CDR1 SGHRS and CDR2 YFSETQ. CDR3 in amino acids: CASSLAPGGANVLTF.

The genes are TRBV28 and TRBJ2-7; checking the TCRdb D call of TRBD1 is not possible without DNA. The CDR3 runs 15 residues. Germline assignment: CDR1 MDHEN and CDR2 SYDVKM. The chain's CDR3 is CASSLRGASTYEQYF.

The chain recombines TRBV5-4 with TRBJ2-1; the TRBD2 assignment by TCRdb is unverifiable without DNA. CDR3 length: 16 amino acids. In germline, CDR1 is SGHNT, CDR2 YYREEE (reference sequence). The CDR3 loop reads CASSSLAGENYNEQFF. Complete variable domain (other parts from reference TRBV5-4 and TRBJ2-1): ETGVTQSPTHLIKTRGQQVTLRCSSQSGHNTVSWYQQALGQGPQFIFQYYREEENGRGNFPPRFSGLQFPNYSSELNVNALELDDSALYLCASSSLAGENYNEQFFGPGTRLTVL.

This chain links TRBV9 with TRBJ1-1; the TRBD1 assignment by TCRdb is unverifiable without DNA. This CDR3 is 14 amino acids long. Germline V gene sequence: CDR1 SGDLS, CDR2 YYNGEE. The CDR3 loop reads CASSETPENTEAFF.

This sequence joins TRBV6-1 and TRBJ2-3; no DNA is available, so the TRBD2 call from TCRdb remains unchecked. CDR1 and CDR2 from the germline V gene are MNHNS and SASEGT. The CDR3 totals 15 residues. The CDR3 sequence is CASRSSGYSTDTQYF.

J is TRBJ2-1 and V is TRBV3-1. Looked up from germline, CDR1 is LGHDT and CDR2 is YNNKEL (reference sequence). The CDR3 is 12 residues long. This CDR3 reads CASSQRYNEQFF.

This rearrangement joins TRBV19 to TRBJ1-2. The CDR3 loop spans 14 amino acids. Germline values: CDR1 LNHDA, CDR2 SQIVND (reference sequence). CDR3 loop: CASKNRATEDGYTF.

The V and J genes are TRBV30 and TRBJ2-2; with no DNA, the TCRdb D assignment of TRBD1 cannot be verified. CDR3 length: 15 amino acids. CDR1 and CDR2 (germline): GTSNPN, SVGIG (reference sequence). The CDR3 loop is CAWSWDEVVTGELFF.

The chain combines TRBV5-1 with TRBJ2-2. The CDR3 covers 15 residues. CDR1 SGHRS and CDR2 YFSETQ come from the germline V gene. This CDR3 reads CASSLAEANTGELFF.

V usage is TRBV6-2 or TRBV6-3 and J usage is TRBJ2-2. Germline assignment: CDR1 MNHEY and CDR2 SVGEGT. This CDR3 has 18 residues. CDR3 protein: CASSYDVWGTTGTGELFF.

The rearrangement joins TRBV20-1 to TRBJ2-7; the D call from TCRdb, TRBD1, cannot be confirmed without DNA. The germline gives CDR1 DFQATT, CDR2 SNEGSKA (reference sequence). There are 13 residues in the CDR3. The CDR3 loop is CSALDRDSYEQYF.

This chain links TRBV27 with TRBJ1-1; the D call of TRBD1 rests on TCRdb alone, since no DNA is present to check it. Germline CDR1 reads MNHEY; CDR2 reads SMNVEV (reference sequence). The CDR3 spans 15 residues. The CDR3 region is CASSLRTGGGTEAFF.

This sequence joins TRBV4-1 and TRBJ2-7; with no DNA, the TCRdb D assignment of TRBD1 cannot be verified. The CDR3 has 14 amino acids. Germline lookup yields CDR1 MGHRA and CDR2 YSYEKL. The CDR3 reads CASSQAPFGYEQYF.

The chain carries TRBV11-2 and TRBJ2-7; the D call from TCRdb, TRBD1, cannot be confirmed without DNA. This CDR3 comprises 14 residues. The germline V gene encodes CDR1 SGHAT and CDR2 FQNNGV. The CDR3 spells CASSLDGGGLEQYF.

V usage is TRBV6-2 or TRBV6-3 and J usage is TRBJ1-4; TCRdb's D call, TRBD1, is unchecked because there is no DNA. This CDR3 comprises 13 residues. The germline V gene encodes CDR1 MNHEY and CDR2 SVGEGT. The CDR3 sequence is CASSSPSKEKLFF.

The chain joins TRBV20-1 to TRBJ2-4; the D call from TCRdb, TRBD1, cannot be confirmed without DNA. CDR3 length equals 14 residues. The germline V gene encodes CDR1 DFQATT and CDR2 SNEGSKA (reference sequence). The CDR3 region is CSARYPGGVNIQYF.

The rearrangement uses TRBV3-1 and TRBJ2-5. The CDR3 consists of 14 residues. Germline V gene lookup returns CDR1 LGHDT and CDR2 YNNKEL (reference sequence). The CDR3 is CASSQMSNQETQYF.

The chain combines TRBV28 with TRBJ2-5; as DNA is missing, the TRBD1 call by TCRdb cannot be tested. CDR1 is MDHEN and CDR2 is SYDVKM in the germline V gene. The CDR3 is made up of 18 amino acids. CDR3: CASSSPLATDRVPETQYF.

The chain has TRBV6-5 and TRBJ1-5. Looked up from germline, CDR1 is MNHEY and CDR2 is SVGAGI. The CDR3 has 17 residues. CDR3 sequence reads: CASSYTRSTRGERPQHF.